A selection of T cell receptor beta chains follows, all from one sample in a study of blood T cell repertoires in COVID-19. Assay: immunoSEQ multiplex PCR; the TCRdb copy retains only in-frame clones and omits some. The table includes about 130,000 clones, roughly 80% detected once. Sequenced input: peripheral blood. These TCRs come from a woman over 75 with acute or convalescent COVID-19. CDR3s include the opening cysteine and the closing phenylalanine or tryptophan. The D gene is left open where the match is weak. The listing skips clone size in some rows; elsewhere it reads once, few, many or a size class.

clone_size	v_call	d_call	j_call	cdr3_aa	cdr3_nt
.	TRBV5-5	.	TRBJ1-6	CASSFRPGNSPLHF	TGTGCCAGCAGCTTTCGCCCGGGTAATTCACCCCTCCACTTT
.	TRBV25-1	.	TRBJ1-6	CASSEYGSSYNSPLHF	TGTGCCAGCAGTGAATATGGGAGCTCCTATAATTCACCCCTCCACTTT
.	TRBV2	.	TRBJ2-1	CASSVLLGSHEQFF	TGTGCCAGCAGCGTCCTCCTAGGATCCCATGAGCAGTTCTTC
.	TRBV4-1	.	TRBJ2-7	CASSQDSLSWQYF	TGCGCCAGCAGCCAAGATTCACTTTCTTGGCAGTACTTC
.	TRBV18	TRBD1	TRBJ1-2	CASSSGTGVINYGYTF	TGTGCCAGCTCGTCCGGGACAGGGGTCATCAACTATGGCTACACCTTC
.	TRBV19	.	TRBJ1-6	CASSMGLINSPLHF	TGTGCCAGTAGTATGGGACTTATTAATTCACCCCTCCACTTT
.	TRBV6-6	.	TRBJ1-2	CASSYRAGGHGGYTF	TGTGCCAGCAGTTACCGGGCCGGGGGGCATGGTGGCTACACCTTC
.	TRBV19	TRBD1	TRBJ1-2	CASSIFGIGTGGAYGYTF	TGTGCCAGTAGTATTTTTGGGATCGGGACAGGGGGCGCCTATGGCTACACCTTC
.	TRBV19	TRBD2	TRBJ2-7	CASSTLGAGGREQYF	TGTGCCAGTAGTACCTTAGGGGCGGGAGGACGCGAGCAGTACTTC
.	TRBV6-5	.	TRBJ1-2	CASRNGARYGYTF	TGTGCCAGCCGGAATGGGGCACGCTATGGCTACACCTTC
.	TRBV30	TRBD1	TRBJ1-5	CAWSARGQRNQPQHF	TGTGCCTGGAGTGCCCGGGGACAGAGAAATCAGCCCCAGCATTTT
.	TRBV29-1	.	TRBJ2-5	CSVLRGGETQYF	TGCAGCGTGCTAAGGGGTGGAGAGACCCAGTACTTC
.	TRBV12-3/TRBV12-4	.	TRBJ1-1	CASSLRGLPEAFF	TGTGCCAGCAGTTTGCGGGGTCTCCCTGAAGCTTTCTTT
.	TRBV2	.	TRBJ2-1	CASNTDSYNEQFF	TGTGCCAGCAACACTGACTCGTACAATGAGCAGTTCTTC
.	TRBV7-6	TRBD2	TRBJ2-2	CASSPRLAGAGELFF	TGTGCCAGCAGCCCAAGACTAGCGGGAGCCGGGGAGCTGTTTTTT
.	TRBV20-1	TRBD2	TRBJ2-7	CSASWASGIYEQYF	TGCAGTGCTAGTTGGGCTAGCGGGATCTACGAGCAGTACTTC
.	TRBV15	.	TRBJ2-7	CATSRDRTDLYEQYF	TGTGCCACCAGCAGAGATCGGACAGACCTCTACGAGCAGTACTTC
.	TRBV6-1	.	TRBJ2-1	CASSETRGSYNEQFF	TGTGCCAGCAGTGAAACTAGGGGGTCCTACAATGAGCAGTTCTTC
.	TRBV2	.	TRBJ2-3	CASSSRLVVTDTQYF	TGTGCCAGCAGCTCGAGGCTAGTGGTTACAGATACGCAGTATTTT
.	TRBV6-2/TRBV6-3	.	TRBJ2-3	CASSYRADTQYF	TGTGCCAGCAGTTACCGAGCAGATACGCAGTATTTT
.	TRBV6-5	TRBD1	TRBJ1-5	CASRGTGGNQPQHF	TGTGCCAGCCGGGGGACAGGGGGCAATCAGCCCCAGCATTTT
.	TRBV2	.	TRBJ1-1	CASSEQGLGTEAFF	TGTGCCAGCAGTGAACAGGGTTTAGGCACTGAAGCTTTCTTT
.	TRBV11-2	TRBD2	TRBJ2-7	CASSSPRAGVAYEQYF	TGTGCCAGCAGTTCTCCTCGGGCGGGAGTGGCCTACGAGCAGTACTTC
.	TRBV23-1	.	TRBJ2-7	CASSRGHQPPSSYEQYF	TGCGCCAGCAGTAGGGGCCACCAACCCCCAAGCTCCTACGAGCAGTACTTC
.	TRBV5-4	TRBD1	TRBJ2-7	CASSLGAGGEQYF	TGTGCCAGCAGCTTAGGAGCAGGGGGAGAGCAGTACTTC
.	TRBV10-2	TRBD1	TRBJ2-1	CASTSDRGSYNEQFF	TGCGCCAGCACCTCGGACAGGGGGTCGTACAATGAGCAGTTCTTC
.	TRBV12-3/TRBV12-4	.	TRBJ1-1	CATGQHMNTEAFF	TGTGCCACAGGACAGCACATGAACACTGAAGCTTTCTTT
.	TRBV7-9	.	TRBJ2-1	CASSFEDEQFF	TGTGCCAGCAGCTTCGAGGATGAGCAGTTCTTC
few	TRBV18	TRBD1	TRBJ1-2	CASSSGQGDNYGYTF	TGTGCCAGCTCCTCCGGACAGGGAGACAACTATGGCTACACCTTC
.	TRBV6-2/TRBV6-3	.	TRBJ2-4	CASSYRQLDPSYF	TGTGCCAGCAGTTACCGACAACTAGACCCGTCGTACTTC
.	TRBV18	TRBD1	TRBJ1-2	CASSPPGQIRYGYTF	TGTGCCAGCTCACCACCGGGACAGATACGGTATGGCTACACCTTC
.	TRBV6-2/TRBV6-3	TRBD2	TRBJ2-5	CASSRLAGGQETQYF	TGTGCCAGCAGTAGACTAGCGGGAGGTCAAGAGACCCAGTACTTC
few	TRBV13	TRBD1	TRBJ1-2	CASSTTGMNGYTF	TGTGCCAGCAGCACGACAGGGATGAATGGCTACACCTTC
.	TRBV6-2/TRBV6-3	TRBD1	TRBJ1-6	CASSHPRTGSNSPLHF	TGTGCCAGCAGTCATCCAAGGACAGGTTCTAACTCACCCCTCCACTTT
.	TRBV7-2	.	TRBJ2-7	CASSYRLVPSYEQYF	TGTGCCAGCAGCTACAGACTAGTTCCCTCCTACGAGCAGTACTTC
.	TRBV21-1	.	TRBJ2-1	CASSSWPGLAIHNEQFF	TGTGCCAGCAGCTCCTGGCCGGGACTAGCTATCCATAATGAGCAGTTCTTC
.	TRBV4-3	.	TRBJ1-4	CASSQETGEGEKLFF	TGCGCCAGCAGCCAAGAGACAGGAGAGGGTGAAAAACTGTTTTTT
.	TRBV4-1	.	TRBJ1-1	CASSQKKAGVDTEAFF	TGCGCCAGCAGCCAAAAAAAGGCAGGGGTGGACACTGAAGCTTTCTTT
once	TRBV30	.	TRBJ1-1	CAWSVGLGVNTEAFF	TGTGCCTGGAGTGTTGGATTAGGGGTGAACACTGAAGCTTTCTTT
few	TRBV27	TRBD1	TRBJ1-2	CASSFAAGGYYGYTF	TGTGCCAGCAGTTTTGCGGCAGGGGGGTACTATGGCTACACCTTC
.	TRBV6-5	TRBD1	TRBJ1-1	CASKQGASEAFF	TGTGCCAGTAAACAGGGGGCTTCTGAAGCTTTCTTT
.	TRBV19	.	TRBJ2-5	CASSVQIQETQYF	TGTGCCAGTAGTGTACAGATCCAAGAGACCCAGTACTTC
.	TRBV7-8	TRBD2	TRBJ2-7	CASSLDRAGGYSYEQYF	TGTGCCAGCAGCTTAGATCGAGCGGGGGGGTACAGCTACGAGCAGTACTTC
.	TRBV7-2	.	TRBJ1-6	CASRPTGLNSPLHF	TGTGCCAGCAGGCCGACAGGCTTAAATTCACCCCTCCACTTT
.	TRBV18	TRBD2	TRBJ2-2	CASSPAGGPANTGELFF	TGTGCCAGCTCACCAGCGGGAGGGCCGGCTAACACCGGGGAGCTGTTTTTT
.	TRBV7-2	.	TRBJ2-7	CASSLAREQNEQYF	TGTGCCAGCAGCTTAGCCAGGGAACAAAACGAGCAGTACTTC
.	TRBV4-3	.	TRBJ2-5	CASSQDQLETQYF	TGCGCCAGCAGCCAAGATCAACTTGAGACCCAGTACTTC
.	TRBV6-1	TRBD2	TRBJ2-3	CASSGGRTSGGADTQYF	TGTGCCAGCAGTGGGGGTCGGACTAGCGGGGGGGCAGATACGCAGTATTTT
.	TRBV6-6	TRBD2	TRBJ2-1	CASSVAGSSYNEQFF	TGTGCCAGCAGTGTAGCGGGAAGCTCCTACAATGAGCAGTTCTTC
.	TRBV29-1	TRBD2	TRBJ2-2	CSVEVSGATGGELFF	TGCAGCGTTGAAGTCAGCGGGGCGACGGGCGGGGAGCTGTTTTTT
.	TRBV6-4	.	TRBJ2-2	CASSLNPGHNTGELFF	TGTGCCAGCAGCCTGAATCCGGGACACAACACCGGGGAGCTGTTTTTT
.	TRBV25-1	.	TRBJ2-1	CASSEYTARGEQFF	TGTGCCAGCAGTGAATATACGGCTAGGGGTGAGCAGTTCTTC